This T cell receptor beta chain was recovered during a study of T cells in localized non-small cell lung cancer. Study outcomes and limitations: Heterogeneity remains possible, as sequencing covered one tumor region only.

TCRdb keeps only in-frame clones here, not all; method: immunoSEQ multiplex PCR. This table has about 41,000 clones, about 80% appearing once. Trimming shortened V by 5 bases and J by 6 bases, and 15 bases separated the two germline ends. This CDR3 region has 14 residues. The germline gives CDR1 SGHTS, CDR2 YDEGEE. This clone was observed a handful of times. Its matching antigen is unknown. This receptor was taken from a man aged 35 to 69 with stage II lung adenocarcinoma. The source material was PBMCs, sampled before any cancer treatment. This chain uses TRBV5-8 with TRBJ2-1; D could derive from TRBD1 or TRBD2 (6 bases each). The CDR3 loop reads CASSRGASGNEQFF. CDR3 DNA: TGTGCCAGCAGTAGGGGGGCCTCAGGCAATGAGCAGTTCTTC.